Below are 14 T cell receptor beta chains sequenced from a single sample in a study of cytomegalovirus exposure and HLA in healthy donors. PCR primers comprised 60 Vbeta and 13 Jbeta primers. Measured with immunoSEQ multiplex PCR; TCRdb has only the in-frame clones, and not every one. Of under 250,000 clones in the sample, over 80% were seen once. Material for sequencing was PBMCs. The receptors were gathered from a boy under 10 years old in good health and CMV-seronegative.

CDR3 protein: CASRPLGAGGPDITGELFF. CDR3 bases: TGTGCAAGTCGCCCGCTAGGAGCGGGGGGGCCAGATATCACCGGGGAGCTGTTTTTT. The genes are TRBV12-2 and TRBJ2-2; the listed D gene, TRBD2, was not tested against the DNA. TRBV12-2 is marked as a pseudogene. The CDR3 consists of 19 residues.

The chain recombines TRBV5-5 with TRBJ1-5; 7 positions match TRBD1. V dropped 1 base and J dropped 5; count of bases not matched to a gene: 6. Germline values: CDR1 SGHKS, CDR2 YYEKEE (reference sequence). The CDR3 is 15 amino acids. The CDR3, as DNA: TGTGCCAGCAGCTTGCTGGACAGGCAGTATCAGCCCCAGCATTTT. This translates into CASSLLDRQYQPQHF.

The rearrangement joins TRBV25-1 to TRBJ2-7, with D perhaps TRBD2 (6 bases). The CDR3 consists of 16 residues. CDR1 MGHDK and CDR2 SYGVNS come from the germline V gene. Between the trimmed V and J ends, which lost 0 bases and 0 bases, there was a span of 12 bases. The CDR3 nucleotides read TGTGCCAGCAGTGAATACGACGGGAGTTTCTCCTACGAGCAGTACTTC. Encoded protein: CASSEYDGSFSYEQYF.

In DNA form, the CDR3 reads TGCAGTGCGGGGGAGGGGGGGCCCCAGCATTTT. This encodes CSAGEGGPQHF. V usage is TRBV20-1 and J usage is TRBJ1-5; possibly TRBD1 for D (6 bases). The germline CDR1 and CDR2 sequences are DFQATT and SNEGSKA (reference sequence). Trimming cost V 6 bases and J 9 bases, with 12 bases left between them. The CDR3 runs 11 residues.

This clone turned up a few times. The gene calls are TRBV5-1 and TRBJ1-1, with 7 bases that match TRBD1. Germline CDR1 reads SGHRS; CDR2 reads YFSETQ. CDR3 size: 13 residues. Trimming took 3 bases from V and 4 from J; bases not matched to a gene: 3. The CDR3 coding sequence is TGCGCCAGCAGCTCGGACAGGCTCACTGAAGCTTTCTTT. This encodes CASSSDRLTEAFF.

The chain uses TRBV4-1 and TRBJ2-7; D possibly corresponds to TRBD1 (7 bases). Germline lookup yields CDR1 MGHRA and CDR2 YSYEKL. V lost 1 base and J 5 bases, leaving 12 bases between the germline ends. This CDR3 spans 14 amino acids. CDR3 coding DNA: TGCGCCAGCAGCCAAGGGCAGGGGGGCCACGAGCAGTACTTC. Its translation: CASSQGQGGHEQYF.

The chain couples TRBV9 to TRBJ2-1, with a weak D call TRBD2 (7 bases). CDR1 is SGDLS and CDR2 is YYNGEE in the germline V gene. Between the trimmed V and J ends, which lost 1 base and 8 bases, there was a span of 22 bases. The CDR3 covers 17 residues. This CDR3 reads CASSVPSRGGGSDEQFF. The CDR3, as DNA: TGTGCCAGCAGCGTACCGTCTCGAGGGGGGGGGTCAGATGAGCAGTTCTTC.

The rearrangement links TRBV2 to TRBJ2-3, with 7 bases identical to TRBD2. The CDR3 loop spans 15 amino acids. V trimming: 2 bases; J trimming: 4 bases; junction bases outside the gene matches: 6. Germline CDR1 is SNHLY and CDR2 is FYNNEI. CDR3 DNA sequence: TGTGCCAGCAGTGAAAGGCTAGCGGTGCCAGATACGCAGTATTTT. Amino acid sequence: CASSERLAVPDTQYF.

The chain combines TRBV18 with TRBJ2-5, with D maybe TRBD1 (5 bases). Trimming removed 5 bases at V and 5 bases at J, with 18 bases between. The CDR3 sequence is 15 residues long. CDR1 and CDR2 from the germline V gene are KGHSH and LQKENI. The CDR3 is CASSAMDIDWETQYF. DNA of the CDR3: TGTGCCAGCTCAGCCATGGACATAGACTGGGAGACCCAGTACTTC. The variable domain in full, completed from reference TRBV18 and TRBJ2-5, reads NAGVMQNPRHLVRRRGQEARLRCSPMKGHSHVYWYRQLPEEGLKFMVYLQKENIIDESGMPKERFSAEFPKEGPSILRIQQVVRGDSAAYFCASSAMDIDWETQYFGPGTRLLVL.

V gene TRBV5-1 combines with J gene TRBJ2-5, with D possibly TRBD2 on 6 matching bases. Germline V CDR1 and CDR2: SGHRS, YFSETQ. This CDR3 has 14 residues. Trimming stripped 3 bases from V and 3 bases from J, with 12 bases between. Here the CDR3 DNA reads TGCGCCAGCAGCTGGGACGGGGGAAAAGAGACCCAGTACTTC. Amino acid sequence: CASSWDGGKETQYF.

This sequence joins TRBV5-5 and TRBJ2-7, with no clear D. Germline CDR1 reads SGHKS; CDR2 reads YYEKEE (reference sequence). Trimming removed 4 bases at V and 0 bases at J, with 11 bases between. The CDR3 runs 14 residues. This CDR3 reads CASSLEQYSYEQYF. The CDR3 nucleotides are TGTGCCAGCAGCCTTGAACAGTACTCCTACGAGCAGTACTTC.

This chain links TRBV11-2 with TRBJ2-7, with 8 bases identical to TRBD1. The V and J ends lost 0 bases and 6 bases, in that order; junction bases with no gene match: 4. CDR3 length: 14 amino acids. The germline V gene has CDR1 SGHAT and CDR2 FQNNGV. The CDR3 DNA sequence: TGTGCCAGCAGCTTAGATGGGGACAGGTTCGAGCAGTACTTC. Protein product: CASSLDGDRFEQYF.

V usage is TRBV9 and J usage is TRBJ2-2; D possibly corresponds to TRBD2 (6 bases). Germline CDR1 is SGDLS and CDR2 is YYNGEE. Trimming removed 1 base from V and 0 bases from J, with 10 bases in between. The CDR3 consists of 16 residues. The chain's CDR3 is CASSVTGSANTGELFF. In DNA, the CDR3 is TGTGCCAGCAGCGTAACCGGGAGCGCGAACACCGGGGAGCTGTTTTTT.

The chain couples TRBV30 to TRBJ2-1; 12 bases are a match to TRBD2. Germline CDR1 reads GTSNPN; CDR2 reads SVGIG (reference sequence). V was clipped by 3 bases and J by 6 bases; unmatched bases: 9. The CDR3 sequence is 16 residues long. The CDR3 DNA reads TGTGCCTGGAGCAACCTCGGACTAGCGGGAAGCAATGAGCAGTTCTTC. Residues: CAWSNLGLAGSNEQFF. Using reference TRBV30 and TRBJ2-1 for the parts outside the CDR3, the full variable domain is SQTIHQWPATLVQPVGSPLSLECTVEGTSNPNLYWYRQAAGRGLQLLFYSVGIGQISSEVPQNLSASRPQDRQFILSSKKLLLSDSGFYLCAWSNLGLAGSNEQFFGPGTRLTVL.